Shown below are 21 T cell receptor beta chains from a single sample sequenced in a study of cytomegalovirus exposure and HLA in healthy donors. The PCR ran on 60 Vbeta and 13 Jbeta primers. Data came from immunoSEQ multiplex PCR; TCRdb stores just in-frame clones and leaves some out. The sample carries under 200,000 clones, 75% to 80% recorded once. Sequenced: PBMCs. The receptors stem from a man aged 50 to 60 in good health and CMV-seropositive.

The genes are TRBV18 and TRBJ1-4; TRBD1 might be the D (6 bases). The ends were cut back, 8 bases at V and 6 bases at J, with 13 bases in the middle. The CDR3 covers 13 residues. Germline CDR1 reads KGHSH; CDR2 reads LQKENI. CDR3 in DNA: TGTGCCAGCACACGGGACATCCATGAAAAACTGTTTTTT. Translating it yields CASTRDIHEKLFF.

Here the CDR3 reads CASSVKYGGGSSNQPQHF. The CDR3 DNA is TGTGCCAGCAGTGTAAAATACGGAGGGGGCTCAAGCAATCAGCCCCAGCATTTT. The V call is TRBV6-1, the J call TRBJ1-5; 7 nucleotides match TRBD1. The CDR3 length is 18 residues. V shed 4 bases and J 1 base; nucleotides not matched to a gene: 13. CDR1 and CDR2 (germline): MNHNS, SASEGT.

V and J are TRBV5-1 and TRBJ2-7; no clear D. V lost 6 bases to trimming and J lost 4 bases, with 20 bases between them. The germline V gene has CDR1 SGHRS and CDR2 YFSETQ. This CDR3 contains 15 residues. This chain's CDR3 is CASNLGGTTVYEQYF. CDR3 nucleotides: TGCGCCAGCAATCTCGGCGGAACAACGGTTTACGAGCAGTACTTC.

The chain couples TRBV13 to TRBJ2-7; 9 bases are shared with TRBD1. V was pared by 4 bases and J by 1 base, with 5 bases of the junction left unmatched. This CDR3 spans 15 amino acids. Germline values: CDR1 PRHDT, CDR2 FYEKMQ (reference sequence). CDR3 sequence: CASSSSGTGSYEQYV. The CDR3 nucleotides are TGTGCCAGCAGCTCCTCCGGGACAGGGTCCTACGAGCAGTACGTC.

The genes are TRBV25-1 and TRBJ1-1; perhaps TRBD1 as D (6 bases). Per germline, CDR1 MGHDK and CDR2 SYGVNS. The CDR3 is made up of 14 amino acids. Between the trimmed V and J ends, which lost 5 bases and 0 bases, there was a span of 10 bases. Here the CDR3 DNA reads TGTGCCAGCAGTTTAACAGGGTTGAACACTGAAGCTTTCTTT. Its translation is CASSLTGLNTEAFF.

The chain combines TRBV5-6 with TRBJ2-3, with TRBD1 identical over 9 bases. V shed 4 bases, J shed 6 bases, and the junction held 9 bases outside the gene matches. Looked up from germline, CDR1 is SGHDT and CDR2 is YYEEEE. CDR3 length equals 15 residues. The CDR3 here is CASSGGTGSYDTQYF. CDR3 coding DNA: TGTGCCAGCAGCGGAGGGACAGGGTCATACGATACGCAGTATTTT.

V usage is TRBV7-9 and J usage is TRBJ1-1, with 7 bases that match TRBD1. Germline V lookup: CDR1 SEHNR, CDR2 FQNEAQ (reference sequence). The CDR3 consists of 14 residues. V shed 4 bases, J shed 5 bases, and the junction held 7 bases outside the gene matches. CDR3 DNA sequence: TGTGCCAGCAGCTCGCGACAGGGTGGGACTGAAGCTTTCTTT. Amino acid sequence: CASSSRQGGTEAFF.

This clone was recorded only once. This rearrangement joins TRBV28 to TRBJ1-2, with unresolved D. CDR1 is MDHEN and CDR2 is SYDVKM in the germline V gene. The CDR3 spans 15 residues. Trimming shortened V by 1 base and J by 5 bases, and 14 bases separated the two germline ends. The DNA for the CDR3 is TGTGCCAGCAGTTTATTCGAATCGGCGGGGTATGGCTACACCTTC. It yields the protein CASSLFESAGYGYTF.

The V gene is TRBV28, the J gene TRBJ1-2; D unresolved. This CDR3 has 11 residues. The V end lost 8 bases, the J end lost 0 bases, and 4 bases lay between the germline ends. Germline assignment: CDR1 MDHEN and CDR2 SYDVKM. The chain's CDR3 is CASQSNYGYTF. The CDR3 DNA sequence: TGTGCCAGCCAGTCTAACTATGGCTACACCTTC.

The CDR3 bases are TGTGCCAGCAGTTACTTCGGACTCCAAAGTAACAATGAGCAGTTCTTC. It is translated as CASSYFGLQSNNEQFF. V is TRBV6-5 and J is TRBJ2-1, with a weak D call TRBD2 (5 bases). The germline V and J ends were trimmed by 1 base and 5 bases, with 15 bases remaining between them. The CDR3 is 16 amino acids. Germline CDR1 is MNHEY and CDR2 is SVGAGI.

This clone was seen repeatedly, ten times or more. The J gene is TRBJ1-1, the V gene TRBV6-1; D remains unclear. Trimming left V 8 bases short and J 0 bases short, with 10 bases between. Germline V gives CDR1 MNHNS, CDR2 SASEGT. The CDR3 is 13 amino acids. CDR3 sequence (DNA): TGTGCCAGCGATGACAAAATGAACACTGAAGCTTTCTTT. Amino acid sequence: CASDDKMNTEAFF.

This chain connects TRBV5-1 to TRBJ2-7; D not resolved. Germline values: CDR1 SGHRS, CDR2 YFSETQ. V lost 3 bases and J lost 2, with 6 bases in between. This CDR3 spans 12 amino acids. The CDR3 region is CASSSGPYEQYF. In DNA form, the CDR3 reads TGCGCCAGCAGCTCGGGTCCCTACGAGCAGTACTTC.

The chain uses TRBV9 and TRBJ2-1; perhaps TRBD2 as D (6 bases). This CDR3 has 17 residues. V gave up 1 base and J gave up 0 bases, with 14 bases separating them. From germline, CDR1 is SGDLS and CDR2 YYNGEE. CDR3 in DNA: TGTGCCAGCAGCGTATGGGCTAGCGCCCTCTCCTACAATGAGCAGTTCTTC. Protein: CASSVWASALSYNEQFF.

The J gene is TRBJ2-1, the V gene TRBV4-1, with D perhaps TRBD1 (8 bases). Germline-derived CDR1 and CDR2 are MGHRA and YSYEKL. The CDR3 loop spans 16 amino acids. Trimming pared 0 bases from V and 3 bases from J, leaving 12 bases between. CDR3 coding DNA: TGCGCCAGCAGCCAAGAGCACAGGGGGGGCTACAATGAGCAGTTCTTC. The encoded protein is CASSQEHRGGYNEQFF.

This chain joins TRBV5-1 and TRBJ2-3; the D gene is possibly TRBD1 (5 bases). The CDR3 extends over 13 amino acids. The V and J ends lost 2 bases and 4 bases respectively, with 8 bases between them. The germline V gene has CDR1 SGHRS and CDR2 YFSETQ. CDR3 nucleotides: TGCGCCAGCAGCTTCGGACACTCAGATACGCAGTATTTT. It translates to CASSFGHSDTQYF.

This clone has a handful of counts. The chain is built from TRBV2 and TRBJ2-7; D is possibly TRBD2 (6 bases). The CDR3 totals 13 residues. Germline CDR1 and CDR2: SNHLY and FYNNEI. V was pared by 6 bases and J by 3 bases, with 12 bases between. The CDR3 sequence is CASSGSGYYEQYV. The DNA of the CDR3 is TGTGCCAGCAGCGGTAGCGGCTACTACGAGCAGTACGTC.

The chain joins TRBV7-2 to TRBJ2-3; D is possibly TRBD2 (6 bases). Germline lookup yields CDR1 SGHTA and CDR2 FQGNSA. Trimming removed 1 base from V and 4 bases from J, with 9 bases in between. The CDR3 has 14 residues. In DNA form, the CDR3 reads TGTGCCAGCAGCTTAGGGCGGGACGCAGATACGCAGTATTTT. This codes for CASSLGRDADTQYF.

V usage is TRBV7-2 and J usage is TRBJ1-6; 8 bases align to TRBD1. With V trimmed by 4 bases and J by 5 bases, 4 bases remained unmatched. This CDR3 is built from 15 residues. From germline, CDR1 is SGHTA and CDR2 FQGNSA. The chain's CDR3 is CASSSQGQDNSPLHF. CDR3 nucleotide sequence: TGTGCCAGCAGCTCCCAGGGACAGGATAATTCACCCCTCCACTTT.

The CDR3 spells CASSLAGPPSSSPLHF. For the CDR3, the DNA is TGTGCCAGCAGCCTAGCAGGTCCCCCCAGTAGTTCACCCCTCCACTTT. The chain combines TRBV28 with TRBJ1-6, with D unclear. The germline V gene has CDR1 MDHEN and CDR2 SYDVKM. CDR3 size: 16 residues. Trimming pared 6 bases from V and 9 bases from J, leaving 21 bases between.

The rearrangement uses TRBV7-9 and TRBJ1-6; 7 bases agree with TRBD1. The CDR3 covers 15 residues. The V and J ends lost 5 bases and 5 bases, in that order; junction bases with no gene match: 6. Germline V gene data show CDR1 as SEHNR and CDR2 as FQNEAQ (reference sequence). Here the CDR3 reads CASSTRDSNNSPLHF. The CDR3 DNA reads TGTGCCAGCAGCACTCGGGACAGCAATAATTCACCCCTCCACTTT.

The chain has TRBV6-1 and TRBJ2-7; D remains ambiguous. Germline V gives CDR1 MNHNS, CDR2 SASEGT. V was cut by 4 bases and J by 4 bases, with 14 bases left in between. There are 14 residues in the CDR3. The CDR3 is CASSVGRNTYEQYV. CDR3 nucleotide sequence: TGTGCCAGCAGTGTGGGCAGGAACACTTACGAGCAGTACGTC.